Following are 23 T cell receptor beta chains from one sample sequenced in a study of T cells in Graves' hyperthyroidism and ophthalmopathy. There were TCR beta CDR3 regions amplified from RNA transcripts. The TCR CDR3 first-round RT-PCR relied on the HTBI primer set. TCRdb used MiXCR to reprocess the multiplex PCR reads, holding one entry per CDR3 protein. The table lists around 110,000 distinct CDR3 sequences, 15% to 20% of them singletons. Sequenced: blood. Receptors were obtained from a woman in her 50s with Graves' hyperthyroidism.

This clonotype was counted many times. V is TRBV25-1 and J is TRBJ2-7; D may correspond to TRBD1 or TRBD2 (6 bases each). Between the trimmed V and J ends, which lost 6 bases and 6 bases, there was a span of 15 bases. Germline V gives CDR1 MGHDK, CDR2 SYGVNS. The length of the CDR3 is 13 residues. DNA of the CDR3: TGTGCCAGCAGGCCTCTTGGGGGGCCCGAGCAGTACTTC. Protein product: CASRPLGGPEQYF.

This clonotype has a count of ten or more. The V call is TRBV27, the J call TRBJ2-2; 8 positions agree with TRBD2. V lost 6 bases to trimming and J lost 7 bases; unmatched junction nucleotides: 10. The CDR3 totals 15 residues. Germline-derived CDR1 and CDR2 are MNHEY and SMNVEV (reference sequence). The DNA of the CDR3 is TGTGCCAGCAGACCGAGACTAGCGAGGGTCGGGGAGCTGTTTTTT. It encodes CASRPRLARVGELFF.

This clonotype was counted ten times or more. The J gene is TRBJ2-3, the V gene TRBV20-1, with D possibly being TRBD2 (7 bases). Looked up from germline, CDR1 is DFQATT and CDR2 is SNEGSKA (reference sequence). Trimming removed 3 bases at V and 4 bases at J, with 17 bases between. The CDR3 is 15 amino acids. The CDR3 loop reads CSASPRTRGADTQYF. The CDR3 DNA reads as TGCAGTGCTAGTCCGAGGACTAGGGGGGCAGATACGCAGTATTTT.

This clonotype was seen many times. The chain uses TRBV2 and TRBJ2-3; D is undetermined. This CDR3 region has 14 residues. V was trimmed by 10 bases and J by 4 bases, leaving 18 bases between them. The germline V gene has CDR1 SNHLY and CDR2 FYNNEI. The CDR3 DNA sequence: TGTGCCACCTTGGACCCAGCCGTGGCAGATACGCAGTATTTT. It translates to CATLDPAVADTQYF.

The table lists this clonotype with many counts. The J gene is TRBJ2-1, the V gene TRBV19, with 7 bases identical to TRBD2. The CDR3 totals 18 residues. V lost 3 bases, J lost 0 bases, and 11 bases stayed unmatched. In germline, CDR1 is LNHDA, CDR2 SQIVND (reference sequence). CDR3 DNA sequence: TGTGCCAGTAGTATCGGCTTCGGCGGGAGCAGCTCCTACAATGAGCAGTTCTTC. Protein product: CASSIGFGGSSSYNEQFF.

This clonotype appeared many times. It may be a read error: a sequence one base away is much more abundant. CDR3 coding DNA: TGTGCCAGCAGTGACTCGACAGACACCGGGGAGCTGCTTTTT. Translating gives CASSDSTDTGELLF. The chain combines TRBV2 with TRBJ2-2; D is perhaps TRBD1 or TRBD2 (5 bases each). The CDR3 spans 14 residues. Germline assignment: CDR1 SNHLY and CDR2 FYNNEI.

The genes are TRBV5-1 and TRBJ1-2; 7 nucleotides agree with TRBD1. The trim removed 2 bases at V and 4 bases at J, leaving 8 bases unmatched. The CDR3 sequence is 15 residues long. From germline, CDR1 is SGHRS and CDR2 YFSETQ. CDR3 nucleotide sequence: TGCGCCAGCAGCTTAGGGGACAGCGCGATCTATGGCTACACCTTC. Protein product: CASSLGDSAIYGYTF.

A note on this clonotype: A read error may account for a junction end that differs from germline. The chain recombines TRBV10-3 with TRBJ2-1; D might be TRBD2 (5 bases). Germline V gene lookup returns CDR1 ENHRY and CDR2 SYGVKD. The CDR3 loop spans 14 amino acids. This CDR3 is CAISPSSPGREPFF. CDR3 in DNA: TGTGCCATCAGCCCATCTTCCCCGGGTAGGGAGCCGTTCTTC.

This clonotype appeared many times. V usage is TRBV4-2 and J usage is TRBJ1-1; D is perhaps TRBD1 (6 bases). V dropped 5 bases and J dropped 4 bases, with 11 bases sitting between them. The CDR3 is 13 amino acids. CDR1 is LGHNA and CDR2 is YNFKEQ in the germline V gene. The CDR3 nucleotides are TGTGCCAGCAGCGCACAGGGTGGCACTGAAGCTTTCTTT. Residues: CASSAQGGTEAFF.

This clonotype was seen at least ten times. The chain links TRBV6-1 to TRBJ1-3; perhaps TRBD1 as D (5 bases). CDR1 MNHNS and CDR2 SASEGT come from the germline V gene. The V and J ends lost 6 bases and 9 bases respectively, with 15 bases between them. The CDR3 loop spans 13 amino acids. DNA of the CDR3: TGTGCCAGCAGAAAGGAACTTACAGGCACCATATATTTT. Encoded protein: CASRKELTGTIYF.

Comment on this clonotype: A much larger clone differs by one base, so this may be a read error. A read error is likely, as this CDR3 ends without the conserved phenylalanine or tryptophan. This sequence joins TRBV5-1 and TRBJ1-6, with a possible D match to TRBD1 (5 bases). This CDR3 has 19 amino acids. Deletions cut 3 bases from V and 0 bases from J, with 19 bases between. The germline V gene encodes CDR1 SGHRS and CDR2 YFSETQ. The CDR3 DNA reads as TGCGCCAGCAGCTGGGCCGGGACGGGGCCGAGCTCCTATAATTCACCCCTCCACGTT. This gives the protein CASSWAGTGPSSYNSPLHV.

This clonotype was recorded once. The CDR3 sequence: CASNPWGAKRNQPQHF. The CDR3 nucleotides are TGTGCCAGCAATCCGTGGGGGGCGAAAAGGAATCAGCCCCAGCATTTT. The chain combines TRBV28 with TRBJ1-5, with D perhaps matching TRBD1 (6 bases). Germline V lookup: CDR1 MDHEN, CDR2 SYDVKM. The CDR3 length is 16 residues. Trimming left V 7 bases short and J 4 bases short, with 20 bases between.

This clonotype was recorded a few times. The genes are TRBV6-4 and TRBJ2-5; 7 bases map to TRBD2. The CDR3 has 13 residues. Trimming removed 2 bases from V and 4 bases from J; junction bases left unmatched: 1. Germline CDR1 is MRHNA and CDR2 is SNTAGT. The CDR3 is CASSDVAGETQYF. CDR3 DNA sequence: TGTGCCAGCAGTGACGTAGCGGGAGAGACCCAGTACTTC.

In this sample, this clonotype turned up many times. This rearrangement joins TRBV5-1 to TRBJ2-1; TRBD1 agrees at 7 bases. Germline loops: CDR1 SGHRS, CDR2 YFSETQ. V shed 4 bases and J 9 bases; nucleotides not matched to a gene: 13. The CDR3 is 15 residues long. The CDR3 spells CASSPRQGGSGEQFF. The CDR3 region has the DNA TGCGCCAGCAGCCCTCGACAGGGTGGGAGCGGTGAGCAGTTCTTC.

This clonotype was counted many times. The CDR3 here is CASTTQQGALLETQYF. The CDR3 region has the DNA TGTGCCAGCACCACCCAACAGGGGGCCCTCCTAGAGACCCAGTACTTC. V and J are TRBV6-2 or TRBV6-3 and TRBJ2-5; 9 bases map to TRBD1. CDR1 is MNHEY, CDR2 SVGEGT, per germline. CDR3 size: 16 residues. Trimming removed 7 bases from V and 4 bases from J; junction bases left unmatched: 13.

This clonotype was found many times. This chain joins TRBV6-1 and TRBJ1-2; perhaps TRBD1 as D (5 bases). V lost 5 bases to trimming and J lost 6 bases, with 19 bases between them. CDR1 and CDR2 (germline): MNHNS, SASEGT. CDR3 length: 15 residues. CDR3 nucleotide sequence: TGTGCCAGCAGTTTGGGGCAGGGTACCATTCATGGCTACACCTTC. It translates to CASSLGQGTIHGYTF.

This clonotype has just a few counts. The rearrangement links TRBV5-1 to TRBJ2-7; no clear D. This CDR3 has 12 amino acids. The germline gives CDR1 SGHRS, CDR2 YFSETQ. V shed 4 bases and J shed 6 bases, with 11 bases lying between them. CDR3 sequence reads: CASSLVSGEQYF. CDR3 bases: TGCGCCAGCAGCCTGGTATCCGGCGAGCAGTACTTC.

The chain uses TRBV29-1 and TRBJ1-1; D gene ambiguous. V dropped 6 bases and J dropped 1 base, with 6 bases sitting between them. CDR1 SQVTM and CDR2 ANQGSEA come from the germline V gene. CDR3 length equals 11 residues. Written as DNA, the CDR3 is TGCAGCGTCGTCAAGAACACTGAAGCTTTCTTT. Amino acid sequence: CSVVKNTEAFF. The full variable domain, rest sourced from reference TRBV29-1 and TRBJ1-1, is SAVISQKPSRDICQRGTSLTIQCQVDSQVTMMFWYRQQPGQSLTLIATANQGSEATYESGFVIDKFPISRPNLTFSTLTVSNMSPEDSSIYLCSVVKNTEAFFGQGTRLTVV.

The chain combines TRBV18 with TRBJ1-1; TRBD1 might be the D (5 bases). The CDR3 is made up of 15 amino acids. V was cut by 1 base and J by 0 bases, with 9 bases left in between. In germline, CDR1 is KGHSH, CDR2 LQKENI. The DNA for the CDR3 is TGTGCCAGCTCACCACAGGACATTTTGAACACTGAAGCTTTCTTT. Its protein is CASSPQDILNTEAFF.

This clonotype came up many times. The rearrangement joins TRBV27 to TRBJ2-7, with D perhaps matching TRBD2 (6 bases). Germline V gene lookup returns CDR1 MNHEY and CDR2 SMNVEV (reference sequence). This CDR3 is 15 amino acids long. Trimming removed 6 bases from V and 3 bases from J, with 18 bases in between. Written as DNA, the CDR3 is TGTGCCAGCAGCCCTTCGGGCGGGACTGACTACGAGCAGTACTTC. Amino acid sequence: CASSPSGGTDYEQYF.

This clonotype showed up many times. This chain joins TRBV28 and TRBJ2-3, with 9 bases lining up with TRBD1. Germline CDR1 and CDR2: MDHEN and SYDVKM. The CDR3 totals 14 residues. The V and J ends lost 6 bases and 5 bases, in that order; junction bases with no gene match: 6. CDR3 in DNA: TGTGCCAGCAGGAACCGACAGGGGGGAGATACGCAGTATTTT. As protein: CASRNRQGGDTQYF.

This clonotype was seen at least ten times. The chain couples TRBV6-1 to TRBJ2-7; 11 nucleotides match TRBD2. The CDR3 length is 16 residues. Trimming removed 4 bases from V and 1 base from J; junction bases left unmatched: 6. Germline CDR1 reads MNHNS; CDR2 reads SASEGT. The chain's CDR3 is CASSVYGTSGSYEQYF. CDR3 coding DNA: TGTGCCAGCAGTGTGTACGGGACTAGCGGTTCCTACGAGCAGTACTTC.

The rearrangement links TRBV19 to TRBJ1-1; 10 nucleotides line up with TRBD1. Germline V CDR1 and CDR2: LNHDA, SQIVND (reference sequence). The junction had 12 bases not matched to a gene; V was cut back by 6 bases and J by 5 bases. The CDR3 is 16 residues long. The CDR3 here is CASRRTGGYTSTEAFF. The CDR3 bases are TGTGCCAGTAGACGGACAGGGGGTTACACGAGTACTGAAGCTTTCTTT.